Presented here are 5 T cell receptor beta chains from one specimen sequenced in a study of T cell responses to AZD1222 COVID-19 vaccine. Libraries were prepared by immunoSEQ multiplex PCR; TCRdb keeps only in-frame clonotypes and omits some of them. Of over 50,000 clones listed, roughly 84% are singletons. Sequences were derived from peripheral blood, sampled on day 0 of AZD1222 vaccination. These receptor sequences come from an adult in good health.

The chain has TRBV15 and TRBJ2-1, with 11 bases matching TRBD1. Germline V CDR1 and CDR2: LNHNV, YYDKDF (reference sequence). This CDR3 comprises 15 residues. With V trimmed by 5 bases and J by 8 bases, 8 bases remained unmatched. The chain's CDR3 is CATSFRTGGIDEQFF. The CDR3 nucleotides read TGTGCCACCAGCTTTAGGACAGGGGGCATCGATGAGCAGTTCTTC.

This clone came up once. The junction shows a germline mismatch at one end, possibly a read error. This chain connects TRBV7-9 to TRBJ2-1, with 11 positions matching TRBD2. This CDR3 spans 13 amino acids. Germline lookup yields CDR1 SEHNR and CDR2 FQNEAQ (reference sequence). CDR3: CASSVAGGLEQFF. The CDR3, as DNA: TGTGCCAGCAGCGTAGCGGGGGGGCTTGAGCAGTTCTTC.

The chain combines TRBV11-2 with TRBJ2-5; TRBD2 matches at 7 bases. The trim removed 5 bases at V and 3 bases at J, leaving 3 bases unmatched. In germline, CDR1 is SGHAT, CDR2 FQNNGV. The CDR3 covers 13 residues. Here the CDR3 reads CASSRLAEETQYF. The CDR3 DNA sequence: TGTGCCAGCAGCCGACTAGCAGAAGAGACCCAGTACTTC.

V usage is TRBV18 and J usage is TRBJ2-1; D could derive from TRBD1 or TRBD2 (5 bases each). CDR3 length: 11 residues. The germline V gene encodes CDR1 KGHSH and CDR2 LQKENI. Trimming left V 3 bases short and J 10 bases short, with 7 bases between. This CDR3 reads CASSPGEEQFF. For the CDR3, the DNA is TGTGCCAGCTCACCGGGGGAGGAGCAGTTCTTC. The whole variable domain, remainder taken from reference TRBV18 and TRBJ2-1, is NAGVMQNPRHLVRRRGQEARLRCSPMKGHSHVYWYRQLPEEGLKFMVYLQKENIIDESGMPKERFSAEFPKEGPSILRIQQVVRGDSAAYFCASSPGEEQFFGPGTRLTVL.

This clone was recorded once. The rearrangement joins TRBV7-9 to TRBJ2-1, with TRBD1 as a possible D gene (7 bases). CDR1 SEHNR and CDR2 FQNEAQ come from the germline V gene (reference sequence). The V end lost 7 bases, the J end lost 5 bases, and 27 bases lay between the germline ends. The CDR3 sequence is 18 residues long. This CDR3 reads CASTNPKEGQSINNEQFF. Here the CDR3 DNA reads TGTGCCAGCACCAATCCCAAGGAGGGACAGAGTATCAACAATGAGCAGTTCTTC.